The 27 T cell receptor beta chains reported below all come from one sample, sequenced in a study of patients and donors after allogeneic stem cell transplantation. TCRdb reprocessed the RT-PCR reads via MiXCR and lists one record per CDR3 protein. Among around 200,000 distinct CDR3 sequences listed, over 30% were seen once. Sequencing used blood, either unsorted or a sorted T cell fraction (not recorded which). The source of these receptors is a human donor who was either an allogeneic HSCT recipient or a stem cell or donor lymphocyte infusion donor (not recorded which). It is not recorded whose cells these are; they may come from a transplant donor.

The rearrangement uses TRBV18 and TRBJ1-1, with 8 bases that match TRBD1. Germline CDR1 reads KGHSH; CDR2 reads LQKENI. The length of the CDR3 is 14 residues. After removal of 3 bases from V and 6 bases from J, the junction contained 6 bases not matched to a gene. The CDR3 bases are TGTGCCAGCTCACCGAGGACAGGGTATGCTGAAGCTTTCTTT. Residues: CASSPRTGYAEAFF.

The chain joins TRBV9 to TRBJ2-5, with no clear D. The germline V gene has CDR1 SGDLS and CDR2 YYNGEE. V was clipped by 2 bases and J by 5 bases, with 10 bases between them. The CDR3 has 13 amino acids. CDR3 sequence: CASSVQTGETQYF. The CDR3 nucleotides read TGTGCCAGCAGCGTCCAAACTGGGGAGACCCAGTACTTC.

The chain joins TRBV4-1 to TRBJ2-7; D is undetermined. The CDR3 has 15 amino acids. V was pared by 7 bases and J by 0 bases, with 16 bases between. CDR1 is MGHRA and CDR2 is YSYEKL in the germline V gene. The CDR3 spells CASTLGPGSSYEQYF. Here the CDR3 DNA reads TGCGCCAGCACCCTTGGACCAGGCAGCTCCTACGAGCAGTACTTC.

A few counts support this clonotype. CDR3 DNA: TGTGCCAGCAGTTTAGCGCTCGGGACCGTGGCTAATGAAAAACTGTTTTTT. This sequence encodes CASSLALGTVANEKLFF. The chain employs TRBV12-3 or TRBV12-4 and TRBJ1-4, with a possible D match to TRBD1 (5 bases). V was shortened by 0 bases and J by 3 bases, with 14 bases between the two germline ends. The CDR3 has 17 amino acids.

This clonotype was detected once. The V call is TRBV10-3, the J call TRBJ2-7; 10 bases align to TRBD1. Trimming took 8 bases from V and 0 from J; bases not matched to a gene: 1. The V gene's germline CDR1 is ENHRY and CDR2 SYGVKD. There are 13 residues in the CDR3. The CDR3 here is CAIGQGDSYEQYF. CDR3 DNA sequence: TGTGCCATCGGACAGGGGGACTCCTACGAGCAGTACTTC.

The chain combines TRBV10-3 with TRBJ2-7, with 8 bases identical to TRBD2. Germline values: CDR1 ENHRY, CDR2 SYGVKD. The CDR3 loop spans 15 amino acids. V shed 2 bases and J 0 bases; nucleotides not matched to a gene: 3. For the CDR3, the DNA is TGTGCCATCAGTGAGGTAGCGGGGAACTCCTACGAGCAGTACTTC. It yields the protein CAISEVAGNSYEQYF.

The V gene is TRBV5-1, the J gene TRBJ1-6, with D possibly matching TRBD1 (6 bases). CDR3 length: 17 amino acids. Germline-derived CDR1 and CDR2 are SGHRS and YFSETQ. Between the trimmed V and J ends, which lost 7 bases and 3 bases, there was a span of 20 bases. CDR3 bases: TGCGCCAGCCGGACGGAGACAGGAGGGTTCTATAATTCACCCCTCCACTTT. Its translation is CASRTETGGFYNSPLHF.

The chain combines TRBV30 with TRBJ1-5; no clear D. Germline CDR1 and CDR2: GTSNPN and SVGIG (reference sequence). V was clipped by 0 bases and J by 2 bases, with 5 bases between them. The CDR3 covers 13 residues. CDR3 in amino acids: CAWSVMGNQPQHF. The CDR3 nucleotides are TGTGCCTGGAGTGTAATGGGCAATCAGCCCCAGCATTTT.

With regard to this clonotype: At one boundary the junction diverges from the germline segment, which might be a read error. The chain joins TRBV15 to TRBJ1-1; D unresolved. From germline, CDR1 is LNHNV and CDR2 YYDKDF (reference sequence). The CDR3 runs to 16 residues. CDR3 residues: CATSRERRPLNTEAFF. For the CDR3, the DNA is TGTGCCACAAGCAGAGAGAGGAGGCCGTTGAACACTGAAGCTTTCTTT. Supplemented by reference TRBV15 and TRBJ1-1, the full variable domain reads DAMVIQNPRYQVTQFGKPVTLSCSQTLNHNVMYWYQQKSSQAPKLLFHYYDKDFNNEADTPDNFQSRRPNTSFCFLDIRSPGLGDTAMYLCATSRERRPLNTEAFFGQGTRLTVV.

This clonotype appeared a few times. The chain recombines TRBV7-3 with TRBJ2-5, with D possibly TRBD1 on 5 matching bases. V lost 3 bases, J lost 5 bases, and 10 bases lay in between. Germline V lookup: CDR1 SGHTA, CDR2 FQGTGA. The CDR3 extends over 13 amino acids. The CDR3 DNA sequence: TGTGCCAGCAGCTTGGGGCGGTGGGAGACCCAGTACTTC. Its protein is CASSLGRWETQYF. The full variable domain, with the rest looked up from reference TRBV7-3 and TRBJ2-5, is GAGVSQTPSNKVTEKGKYVELRCDPISGHTALYWYRQSLGQGPEFLIYFQGTGAADDSGLPNDRFFAVRPEGSVSTLKIQRTERGDSAVYLCASSLGRWETQYFGPGTRLLVL.

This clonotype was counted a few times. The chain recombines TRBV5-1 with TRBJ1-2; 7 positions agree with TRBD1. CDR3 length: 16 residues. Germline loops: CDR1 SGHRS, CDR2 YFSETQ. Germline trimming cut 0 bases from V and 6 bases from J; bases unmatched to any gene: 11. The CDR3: CASSLEKTDRAHGYTF. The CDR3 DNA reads TGCGCCAGCAGCTTGGAGAAAACCGACAGGGCCCATGGCTACACCTTC.

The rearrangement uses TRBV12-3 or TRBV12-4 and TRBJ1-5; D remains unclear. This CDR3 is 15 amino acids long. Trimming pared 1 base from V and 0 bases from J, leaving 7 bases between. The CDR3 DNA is TGTGCCAGCAGTTTAGGTTCATATAGCAATCAGCCCCAGCATTTT. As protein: CASSLGSYSNQPQHF.

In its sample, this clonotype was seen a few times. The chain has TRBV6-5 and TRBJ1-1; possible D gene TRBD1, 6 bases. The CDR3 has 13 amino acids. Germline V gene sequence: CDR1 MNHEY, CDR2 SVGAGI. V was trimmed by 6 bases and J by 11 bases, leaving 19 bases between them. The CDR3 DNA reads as TGTGCCAGCAGCGGCGGGACACTAGGCCGGGCTTTCTTT. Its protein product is CASSGGTLGRAFF.

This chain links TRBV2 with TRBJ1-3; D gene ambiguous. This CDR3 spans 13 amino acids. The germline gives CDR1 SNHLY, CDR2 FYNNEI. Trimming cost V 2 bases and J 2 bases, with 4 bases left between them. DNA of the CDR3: TGTGCCAGCAGTGAAAAGCCTGGAAACACCATATATTTT. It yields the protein CASSEKPGNTIYF.

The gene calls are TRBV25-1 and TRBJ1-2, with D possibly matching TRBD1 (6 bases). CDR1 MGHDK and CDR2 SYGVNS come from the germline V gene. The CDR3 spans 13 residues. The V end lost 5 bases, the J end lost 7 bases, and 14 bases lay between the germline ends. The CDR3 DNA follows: TGTGCCAGCAGTTTACACGGGGGCTTTGGCTACACCTTC. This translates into CASSLHGGFGYTF.

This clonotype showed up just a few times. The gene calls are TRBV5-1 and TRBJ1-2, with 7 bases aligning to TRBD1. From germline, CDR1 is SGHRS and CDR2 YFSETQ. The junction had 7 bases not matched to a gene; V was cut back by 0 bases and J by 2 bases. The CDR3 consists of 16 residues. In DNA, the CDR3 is TGCGCCAGCAGCTTGGACTCCGGACAGGACAACTATGGCTACACCTTC. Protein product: CASSLDSGQDNYGYTF.

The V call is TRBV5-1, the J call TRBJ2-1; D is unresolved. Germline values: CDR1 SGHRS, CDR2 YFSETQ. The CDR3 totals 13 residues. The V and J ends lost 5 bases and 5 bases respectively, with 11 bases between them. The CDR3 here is CASSFLTDNEQFF. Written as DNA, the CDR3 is TGCGCCAGCAGTTTCTTAACCGACAATGAGCAGTTCTTC.

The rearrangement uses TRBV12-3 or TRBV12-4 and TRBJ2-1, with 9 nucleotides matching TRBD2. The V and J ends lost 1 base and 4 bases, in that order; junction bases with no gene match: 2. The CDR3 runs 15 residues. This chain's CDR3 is CASSLGLADYNEQFF. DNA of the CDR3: TGTGCCAGCAGTTTAGGACTAGCGGATTACAATGAGCAGTTCTTC.

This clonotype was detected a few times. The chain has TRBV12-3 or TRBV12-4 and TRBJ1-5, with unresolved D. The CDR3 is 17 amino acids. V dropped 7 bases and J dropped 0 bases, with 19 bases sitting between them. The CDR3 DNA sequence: TGTGCCAGCAACACCGGGTTCTTGGGTGTTAGCAATCAGCCCCAGCATTTT. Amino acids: CASNTGFLGVSNQPQHF.

The CDR3 DNA reads as TGTGCCAGCAGTGAAGATCTCGGCACAGTCCCCTACGAGCAGTACTTC. It is translated as CASSEDLGTVPYEQYF. The gene calls are TRBV2 and TRBJ2-7; D gene ambiguous. With 1 base removed from V and 2 bases from J, the gap between germline ends came to 15 bases. The germline gives CDR1 SNHLY, CDR2 FYNNEI. There are 16 residues in the CDR3.

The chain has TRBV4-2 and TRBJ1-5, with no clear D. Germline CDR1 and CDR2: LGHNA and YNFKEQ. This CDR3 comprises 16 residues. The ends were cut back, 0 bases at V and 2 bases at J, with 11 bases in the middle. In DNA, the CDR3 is TGTGCCAGCAGCCAAGATCGGGATCGGCGCAATCAGCCCCAGCATTTT. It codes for CASSQDRDRRNQPQHF.

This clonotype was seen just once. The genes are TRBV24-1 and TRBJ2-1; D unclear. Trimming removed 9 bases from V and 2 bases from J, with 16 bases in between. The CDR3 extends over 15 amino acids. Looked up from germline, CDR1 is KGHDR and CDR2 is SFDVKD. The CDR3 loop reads CATGTPTSTYNEQFF. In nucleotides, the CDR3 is TGTGCCACCGGCACCCCAACAAGTACCTACAATGAGCAGTTCTTC.

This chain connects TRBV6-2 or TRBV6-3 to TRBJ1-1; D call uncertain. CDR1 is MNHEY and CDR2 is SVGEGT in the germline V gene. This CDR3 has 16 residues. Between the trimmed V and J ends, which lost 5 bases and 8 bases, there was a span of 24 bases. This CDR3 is CASSQARFYYLTEAFF. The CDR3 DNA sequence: TGTGCCAGCAGTCAAGCGAGGTTTTATTATTTAACCGAAGCTTTCTTT.

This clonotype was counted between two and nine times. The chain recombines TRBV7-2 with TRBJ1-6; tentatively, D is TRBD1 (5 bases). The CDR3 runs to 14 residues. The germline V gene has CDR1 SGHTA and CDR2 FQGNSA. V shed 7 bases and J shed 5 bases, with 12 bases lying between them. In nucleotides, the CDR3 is TGTGCCAGCATGACGGGGCGGAATAATTCACCCCTCCACTTT. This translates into CASMTGRNNSPLHF.

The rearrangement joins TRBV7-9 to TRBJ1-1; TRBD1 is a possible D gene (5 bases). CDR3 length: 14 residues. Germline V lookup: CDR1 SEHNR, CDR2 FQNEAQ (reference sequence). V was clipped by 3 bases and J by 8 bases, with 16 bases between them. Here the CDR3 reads CASSFWDGPGEAFF. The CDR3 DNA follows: TGTGCCAGCAGCTTTTGGGACGGTCCAGGGGAAGCTTTCTTT.

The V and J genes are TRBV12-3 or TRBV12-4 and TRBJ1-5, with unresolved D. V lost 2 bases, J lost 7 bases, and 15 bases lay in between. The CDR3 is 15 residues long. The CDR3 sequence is CASSLNPLGGQPQHF. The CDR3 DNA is TGTGCCAGCAGTTTAAACCCCCTAGGTGGACAGCCCCAGCATTTT.

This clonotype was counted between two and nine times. The CDR3 DNA follows: TGTGCCATCAGCGCCCCGCCGTACGAGCAGTACTTC. It translates to CAISAPPYEQYF. The chain joins TRBV10-3 to TRBJ2-7; D is unresolved. Germline V gene data show CDR1 as ENHRY and CDR2 as SYGVKD. The ends were cut back, 6 bases at V and 4 bases at J, with 10 bases in the middle. The CDR3 is made up of 12 amino acids.